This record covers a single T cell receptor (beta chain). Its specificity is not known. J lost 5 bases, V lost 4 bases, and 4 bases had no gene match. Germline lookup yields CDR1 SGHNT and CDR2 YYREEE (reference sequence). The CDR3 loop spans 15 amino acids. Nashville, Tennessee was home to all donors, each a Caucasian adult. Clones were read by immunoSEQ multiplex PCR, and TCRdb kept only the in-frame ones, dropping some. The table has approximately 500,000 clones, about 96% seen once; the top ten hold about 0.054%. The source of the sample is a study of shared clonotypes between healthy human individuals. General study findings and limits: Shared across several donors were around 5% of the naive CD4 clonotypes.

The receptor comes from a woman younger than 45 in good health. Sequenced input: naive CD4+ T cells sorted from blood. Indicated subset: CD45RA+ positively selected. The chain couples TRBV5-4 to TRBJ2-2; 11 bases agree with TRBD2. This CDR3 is CASSPSGRSTGELFF. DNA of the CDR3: TGTGCCAGCAGCCCTAGCGGGAGGAGTACCGGGGAGCTGTTTTTT. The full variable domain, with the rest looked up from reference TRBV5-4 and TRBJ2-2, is ETGVTQSPTHLIKTRGQQVTLRCSSQSGHNTVSWYQQALGQGPQFIFQYYREEENGRGNFPPRFSGLQFPNYSSELNVNALELDDSALYLCASSPSGRSTGELFFGEGSRLTVL.